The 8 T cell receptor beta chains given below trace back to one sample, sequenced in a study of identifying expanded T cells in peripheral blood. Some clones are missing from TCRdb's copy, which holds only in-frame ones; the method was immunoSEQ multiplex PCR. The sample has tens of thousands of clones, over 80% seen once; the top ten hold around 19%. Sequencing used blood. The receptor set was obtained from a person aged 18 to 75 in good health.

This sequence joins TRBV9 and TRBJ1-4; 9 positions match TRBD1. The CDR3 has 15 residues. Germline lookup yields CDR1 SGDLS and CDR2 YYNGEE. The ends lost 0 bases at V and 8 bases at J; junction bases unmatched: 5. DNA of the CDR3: TGTGCCAGCAGCGTAGAGGACAGGGGAGGGGAAAAACTGTTTTTT. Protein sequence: CASSVEDRGGEKLFF.

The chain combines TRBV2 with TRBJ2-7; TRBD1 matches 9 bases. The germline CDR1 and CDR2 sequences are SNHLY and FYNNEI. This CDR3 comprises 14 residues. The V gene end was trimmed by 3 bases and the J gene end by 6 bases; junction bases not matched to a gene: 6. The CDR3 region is CASSDSDRGIEQYF. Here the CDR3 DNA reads TGTGCCAGCAGTGATTCGGACAGGGGAATCGAGCAGTACTTC.

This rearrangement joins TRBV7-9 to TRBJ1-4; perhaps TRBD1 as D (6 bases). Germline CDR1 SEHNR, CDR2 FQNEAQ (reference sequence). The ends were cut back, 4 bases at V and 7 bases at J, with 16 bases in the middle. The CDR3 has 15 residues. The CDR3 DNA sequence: TGTGCCAGCAGCTCCCGGGAGGGCAGGGGTGAAAAACTGTTTTTT. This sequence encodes CASSSREGRGEKLFF.

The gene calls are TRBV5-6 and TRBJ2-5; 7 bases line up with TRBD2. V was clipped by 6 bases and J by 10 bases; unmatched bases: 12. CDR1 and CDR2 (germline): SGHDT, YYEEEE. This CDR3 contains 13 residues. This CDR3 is CASTKPGLTVQYF. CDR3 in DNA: TGTGCCAGCACAAAACCGGGACTAACCGTCCAGTACTTC.

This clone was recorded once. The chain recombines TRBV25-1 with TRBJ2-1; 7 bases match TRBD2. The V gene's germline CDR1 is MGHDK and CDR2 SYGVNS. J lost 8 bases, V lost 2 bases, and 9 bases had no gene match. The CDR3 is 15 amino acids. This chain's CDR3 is CASSEQLTSNDEQFF. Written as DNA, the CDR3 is TGTGCCAGCAGTGAACAACTGACTAGCAACGATGAGCAGTTCTTC.

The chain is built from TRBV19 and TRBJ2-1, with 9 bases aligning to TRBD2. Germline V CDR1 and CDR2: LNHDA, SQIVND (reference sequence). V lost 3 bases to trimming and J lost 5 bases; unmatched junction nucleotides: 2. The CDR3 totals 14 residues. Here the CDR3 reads CASSIRLADNEQFF. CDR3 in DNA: TGTGCCAGTAGTATCCGACTAGCGGACAATGAGCAGTTCTTC.

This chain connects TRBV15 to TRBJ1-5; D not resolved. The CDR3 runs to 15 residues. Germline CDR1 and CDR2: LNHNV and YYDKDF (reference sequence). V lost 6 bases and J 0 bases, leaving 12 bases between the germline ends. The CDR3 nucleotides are TGTGCCACCAGTCAGTACCTTTATAGCAATCAGCCCCAGCATTTT. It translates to CATSQYLYSNQPQHF.

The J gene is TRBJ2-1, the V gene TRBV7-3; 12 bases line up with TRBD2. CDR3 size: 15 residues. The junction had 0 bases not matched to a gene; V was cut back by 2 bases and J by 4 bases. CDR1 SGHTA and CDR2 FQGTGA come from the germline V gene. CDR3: CASSLGLAGYNEQFF. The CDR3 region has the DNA TGTGCCAGCAGCTTAGGACTAGCGGGGTACAATGAGCAGTTCTTC.